This T cell receptor beta chain was captured in a study of blood T cell repertoires in COVID-19. For the study at large: Samples of COVID-19 (acute and convalescent) were obtained from the United States, Italy and Spain.

Recruits, aged roughly 18 to 100 years, lived in 20 to 30 US areas. Allocation to cohorts depended on clinical history reported by the participants. Germline CDR1 reads MNHNY; CDR2 reads SVGAGI (reference sequence). The trim removed 5 bases at V and 0 bases at J, leaving 9 bases unmatched. This CDR3 has 17 amino acids. Per the original methods: Amplifying reference gene primers gave estimates of nucleated cell counts. Produced via immunoSEQ multiplex PCR; TCRdb's table is partial and in-frame only. V, J and clone size were drawn from that table, and D and trimming were deduced from the DNA. The table records approximately 390,000 clones, nearly 90% of them present only once.

Sequencing was carried out using PBMCs or T cells enriched from blood (not recorded which). The receptor comes from a woman aged 40 to 50 with acute COVID-19. This chain joins TRBV6-6 and TRBJ2-1; 8 bases line up with TRBD1. For the CDR3, the DNA is TGTGCCAGCAGTCAACGGACAGGGTATAGCTCCTACAATGAGCAGTTCTTC. This encodes CASSQRTGYSSYNEQFF.